The next 21 T cell receptor beta chains were all read from a single sample in a study of radiotherapy plus CTLA-4 blockade in lung cancer. TCRdb keeps only in-frame clones here, not all; method: immunoSEQ multiplex PCR. The table includes 45,000 to 55,000 clones, 82% detected once. The material sequenced was peripheral blood, taken from a patient treated with radiotherapy plus ipilimumab. The receptor source for this set is a human donor with non-small cell lung cancer who had stable disease on radiotherapy plus ipilimumab.

A word on this clone: This same CDR3 is encoded by further DNA sequences in the sample. This chain links TRBV5-1 with TRBJ2-5, with 11 nucleotides matching TRBD1. This CDR3 is 14 amino acids long. Germline CDR1 SGHRS, CDR2 YFSETQ. V trimming: 5 bases; J trimming: 3 bases; junction bases outside the gene matches: 3. The CDR3 protein is CASSMGQGEETQYF. In DNA form, the CDR3 reads TGCGCCAGCAGTATGGGACAGGGGGAAGAGACCCAGTACTTC. The whole variable domain, remainder taken from reference TRBV5-1 and TRBJ2-5, is KAGVTQTPRYLIKTRGQQVTLSCSPISGHRSVSWYQQTPGQGLQFLFEYFSETQRNKGNFPGRFSGRQFSNSRSEMNVSTLELGDSALYLCASSMGQGEETQYFGPGTRLLVL.

This chain connects TRBV18 to TRBJ1-5, with no clear D. Trimming left V 3 bases short and J 6 bases short, with 12 bases between. Looked up from germline, CDR1 is KGHSH and CDR2 is LQKENI. The CDR3 is 14 residues long. The CDR3 reads CASSPRVPSQPQHF. CDR3 bases: TGTGCCAGCTCACCCCGGGTTCCGAGTCAGCCCCAGCATTTT.

CDR3 coding DNA: TGTGCCAGCAGTATGAGGGACTCAGGGTACGAGCAGTACTTC. Protein product: CASSMRDSGYEQYF. The chain links TRBV27 to TRBJ2-7; perhaps TRBD2 as D (6 bases). Germline lookup yields CDR1 MNHEY and CDR2 SMNVEV (reference sequence). CDR3 length equals 14 residues. V dropped 5 bases and J dropped 4 bases, with 15 bases sitting between them.

This clone has a handful of counts. V is TRBV19 and J is TRBJ1-1; D is unclear. The CDR3 totals 15 residues. Germline V CDR1 and CDR2: LNHDA, SQIVND (reference sequence). Trimming shortened V by 0 bases and J by 6 bases, and 14 bases separated the two germline ends. The CDR3 spells CASSIEREFPPEAFF. As DNA, the CDR3 is TGTGCCAGTAGTATAGAGAGAGAATTCCCGCCTGAAGCTTTCTTT.

This sequence joins TRBV27 and TRBJ2-1; 8 positions agree with TRBD2. From germline, CDR1 is MNHEY and CDR2 SMNVEV (reference sequence). CDR3 length: 15 amino acids. V was clipped by 3 bases and J by 0 bases; unmatched bases: 1. The CDR3 DNA is TGTGCCAGCAGTTTCAGCGGGAGCTCCTACAATGAGCAGTTCTTC. It codes for CASSFSGSSYNEQFF.

V is TRBV7-2 and J is TRBJ2-3, with 10 bases identical to TRBD1. The V segment lost 0 bases and the J segment 6 bases; nucleotides outside the gene matches: 3. The germline CDR1 and CDR2 sequences are SGHTA and FQGNSA. The CDR3 extends over 15 amino acids. CDR3 sequence reads: CASSLAGQGRDTQYF. In nucleotides, the CDR3 is TGTGCCAGCAGCTTAGCGGGACAGGGGAGGGATACGCAGTATTTT.

The CDR3 sequence: CASSPRGGRSYEKLFF. As DNA, the CDR3 is TGTGCCAGCAGCCCTAGGGGGGGACGATCGTATGAAAAACTGTTTTTT. The chain recombines TRBV11-2 with TRBJ1-4, with D possibly being TRBD1 (6 bases). This CDR3 region has 16 residues. CDR1 SGHAT and CDR2 FQNNGV come from the germline V gene. The ends were cut back, 5 bases at V and 6 bases at J, with 19 bases in the middle.

V gene TRBV5-1 combines with J gene TRBJ2-2, with D hard to call. V was pared by 3 bases and J by 0 bases, with 9 bases between. CDR1 and CDR2 from the germline V gene are SGHRS and YFSETQ. The CDR3 length is 15 residues. In nucleotides, the CDR3 is TGCGCCAGCAGCTGGAAAGACACGAACACCGGGGAGCTGTTTTTT. Translating gives CASSWKDTNTGELFF.

This chain joins TRBV27 and TRBJ2-5, with TRBD1 identical over 7 bases. CDR1 is MNHEY and CDR2 is SMNVEV in the germline V gene (reference sequence). The CDR3 covers 15 residues. The ends lost 5 bases at V and 2 bases at J; junction bases unmatched: 8. The CDR3, as DNA: TGTGCCAGCAGTCCAGCCTTGGACAGGCAAGAGACCCAGTACTTC. It codes for CASSPALDRQETQYF.

This chain links TRBV7-2 with TRBJ2-2; TRBD2 agrees at 14 bases. The CDR3 loop spans 19 amino acids. V was clipped by 5 bases and J by 6 bases; unmatched bases: 14. Germline V gene lookup returns CDR1 SGHTA and CDR2 FQGNSA. The CDR3 reads CASSPLRLAGGPLAGELFF. The CDR3 DNA reads as TGTGCCAGCAGCCCACTCCGACTAGCGGGAGGGCCCCTCGCCGGGGAGCTGTTTTTT.

This clone showed up just once. V usage is TRBV7-8 and J usage is TRBJ1-1; unclear D gene. The CDR3 consists of 13 residues. Trimming removed 1 base at V and 4 bases at J, with 7 bases between. Germline V gene lookup returns CDR1 SGHVS and CDR2 FQNEAQ. The CDR3 spells CASSLGGRTEAFF. Here the CDR3 DNA reads TGTGCCAGCAGCTTAGGTGGCCGCACTGAAGCTTTCTTT.

The V and J genes are TRBV5-6 and TRBJ2-2; 10 bases are shared with TRBD1. There are 17 residues in the CDR3. Germline CDR1 SGHDT, CDR2 YYEEEE. V lost 0 bases to trimming and J lost 4 bases; unmatched junction nucleotides: 6. CDR3 coding DNA: TGTGCCAGCAGCTTGGAAGTCTGGACAGGGGGCACCGGGGAGCTGTTTTTT. Amino acids: CASSLEVWTGGTGELFF.

The chain links TRBV27 to TRBJ2-6; no clear D. V lost 5 bases and J lost 0, with 5 bases in between. The CDR3 runs to 14 residues. The germline V gene has CDR1 MNHEY and CDR2 SMNVEV (reference sequence). As DNA, the CDR3 is TGTGCCAGCAGTGGGCTCTCTGGGGCCAACGTCCTGACTTTC. This gives the protein CASSGLSGANVLTF. The full variable domain, rest sourced from reference TRBV27 and TRBJ2-6, is EAQVTQNPRYLITVTGKKLTVTCSQNMNHEYMSWYRQDPGLGLRQIYYSMNVEVTDKGDVPEGYKVSRKEKRNFPLILESPSPNQTSLYFCASSGLSGANVLTFGAGSRLTVL.

V and J are TRBV4-3 and TRBJ1-6; 8 bases fit TRBD1. This CDR3 is 17 amino acids long. The germline CDR1 and CDR2 sequences are LGHNA and YSLEER. J was trimmed by 9 bases and V by 0 bases; bases with no gene match: 10. CDR3 bases: TGCGCCAGCAGCCAAGATGCGGGACGGCAGGGGGCTTCACCCCTCCACTTT. Its protein product is CASSQDAGRQGASPLHF.

This clone has just one count. This chain links TRBV5-6 with TRBJ1-1; the match to TRBD1 covers 8 bases. The CDR3 spans 14 residues. Looked up from germline, CDR1 is SGHDT and CDR2 is YYEEEE. The V gene end was trimmed by 0 bases and the J gene end by 3 bases; junction bases not matched to a gene: 1. The DNA of the CDR3 is TGTGCCAGCAGCTTGGACAGGGGGGACACTGAAGCTTTCTTT. It encodes CASSLDRGDTEAFF.

The rearrangement joins TRBV4-3 to TRBJ1-4; 10 positions match TRBD1. Looked up from germline, CDR1 is LGHNA and CDR2 is YSLEER. The CDR3 extends over 16 amino acids. V dropped 2 bases and J dropped 8; count of bases not matched to a gene: 8. CDR3 in amino acids: CASSQSRDRGWEKLFF. As DNA, the CDR3 is TGCGCCAGCAGCCAAAGCCGGGACAGGGGTTGGGAAAAACTGTTTTTT.

The table lists this clone with a few counts. This chain links TRBV18 with TRBJ2-3; the D gene is possibly TRBD1 (5 bases). Trimming cost V 6 bases and J 3 bases, with 19 bases left between them. CDR1 and CDR2 from the germline V gene are KGHSH and LQKENI. There are 16 residues in the CDR3. The CDR3 DNA sequence: TGTGCCAGCTCCCTCAACACCAGGGTTGAGACAGATACGCAGTATTTT. Its translation: CASSLNTRVETDTQYF.

This chain connects TRBV18 to TRBJ2-5, with 8 nucleotides matching TRBD2. This CDR3 is 17 amino acids long. Germline V gene data show CDR1 as KGHSH and CDR2 as LQKENI. The ends lost 3 bases at V and 4 bases at J; junction bases unmatched: 13. As DNA, the CDR3 is TGTGCCAGCTCACCGAGGCTAGCGGGTTGGGAGGCAGAGACCCAGTACTTC. Protein product: CASSPRLAGWEAETQYF.

This clone was observed a single time. This sequence joins TRBV15 and TRBJ2-5; D perhaps matches TRBD2 (6 bases). The germline V gene encodes CDR1 LNHNV and CDR2 YYDKDF (reference sequence). This CDR3 region has 16 residues. The V end was cut by 4 bases, the J end by 2 bases, with 17 bases between. CDR3: CATSNYQGGGQETQYF. The DNA of the CDR3 is TGTGCCACCAGCAACTATCAGGGAGGCGGTCAAGAGACCCAGTACTTC. Complete variable domain (other parts from reference TRBV15 and TRBJ2-5): DAMVIQNPRYQVTQFGKPVTLSCSQTLNHNVMYWYQQKSSQAPKLLFHYYDKDFNNEADTPDNFQSRRPNTSFCFLDIRSPGLGDTAMYLCATSNYQGGGQETQYFGPGTRLLVL.

This clone occurred a few times. The chain has TRBV6-5 and TRBJ2-5; D might be TRBD1 (6 bases). The CDR3 has 15 amino acids. Germline lookup yields CDR1 MNHEY and CDR2 SVGAGI. Deletions cut 4 bases from V and 1 base from J, with 13 bases between. CDR3: CASSFSGHIQETQYF. The CDR3 DNA reads TGTGCCAGCAGTTTCTCGGGACACATCCAAGAGACCCAGTACTTC.

V is TRBV7-2 and J is TRBJ2-7, with TRBD2 identical over 7 bases. Germline-derived CDR1 and CDR2 are SGHTA and FQGNSA. The length of the CDR3 is 16 residues. V trimming: 7 bases; J trimming: 7 bases; junction bases outside the gene matches: 19. The chain's CDR3 is CASTGWRDYPTFEQYF. Written as DNA, the CDR3 is TGTGCCAGCACCGGATGGCGGGACTACCCTACGTTTGAGCAGTACTTC.